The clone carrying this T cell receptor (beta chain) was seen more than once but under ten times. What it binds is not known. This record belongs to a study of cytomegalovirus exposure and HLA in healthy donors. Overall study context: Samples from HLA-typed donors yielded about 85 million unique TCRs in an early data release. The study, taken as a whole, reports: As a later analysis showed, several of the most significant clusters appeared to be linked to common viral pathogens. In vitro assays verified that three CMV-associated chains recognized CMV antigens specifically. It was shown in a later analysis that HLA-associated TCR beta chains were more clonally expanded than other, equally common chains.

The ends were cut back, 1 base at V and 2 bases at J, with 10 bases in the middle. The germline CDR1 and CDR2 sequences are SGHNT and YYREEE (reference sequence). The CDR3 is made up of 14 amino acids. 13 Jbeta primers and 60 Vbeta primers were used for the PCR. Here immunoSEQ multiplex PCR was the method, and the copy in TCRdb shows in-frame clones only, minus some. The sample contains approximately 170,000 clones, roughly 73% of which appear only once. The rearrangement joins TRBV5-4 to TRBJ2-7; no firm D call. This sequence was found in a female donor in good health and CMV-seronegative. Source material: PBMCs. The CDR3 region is CASSLYGSAYEQYF. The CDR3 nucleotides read TGTGCCAGCAGCTTGTATGGCAGCGCCTACGAGCAGTACTTC.